What follows are 18 T cell receptor beta chains derived from one specimen sequenced in a study of blood T cell repertoires in COVID-19. Data came from immunoSEQ multiplex PCR; TCRdb stores just in-frame clones and leaves some out. This sample has 43,000 or so clones; over 75% occur once, and the top ten carry about a quarter. The sample was peripheral blood. The receptors were sampled from a woman aged 55-69 years with acute or convalescent COVID-19.

CDR3 sequence reads: CASSVVSGGAVTNNEQFF. CDR3 DNA sequence: TGTGCCAGCAGCGTAGTGAGCGGGGGCGCGGTGACCAACAATGAGCAGTTCTTC. V gene TRBV9 combines with J gene TRBJ2-1; 8 bases agree with TRBD2. V shed 0 bases, J shed 5 bases, and the junction held 13 bases outside the gene matches. CDR1 is SGDLS and CDR2 is YYNGEE in the germline V gene. The CDR3 contains 18 residues.

The chain carries TRBV7-3 and TRBJ2-2; a possible D gene is TRBD2 (5 bases). Germline loops: CDR1 SGHTA, CDR2 FQGTGA. There are 15 residues in the CDR3. Trimming removed 2 bases from V and 5 bases from J, with 12 bases in between. The CDR3 loop is CASSLLSGGTGELFF. CDR3 bases: TGTGCCAGCAGCTTACTTTCAGGAGGAACCGGGGAGCTGTTTTTT.

Only one count was recorded for this clone. V and J are TRBV4-2 and TRBJ2-3; D call uncertain. Germline loops: CDR1 LGHNA, CDR2 YNFKEQ. The CDR3 runs to 14 residues. V lost 5 bases and J 5 bases, leaving 14 bases between the germline ends. CDR3 nucleotide sequence: TGTGCCAGCAGCTTAGGTCTGGGCCAAGATACGCAGTATTTT. Protein: CASSLGLGQDTQYF.

The rearrangement joins TRBV27 to TRBJ2-5; TRBD1 agrees at 10 bases. V lost 5 bases and J lost 4; bases outside the gene matches: 4. The CDR3 runs 14 residues. Germline CDR1 MNHEY, CDR2 SMNVEV (reference sequence). The CDR3 DNA reads TGTGCCAGCAGTGGAGGACAGGGGGGAGAGACCCAGTACTTC. This encodes CASSGGQGGETQYF.

This clone came up a few times. Other DNA sequences in the same sample also yield this CDR3. This chain joins TRBV4-3 and TRBJ1-1, with D hard to call. Germline lookup yields CDR1 LGHNA and CDR2 YSLEER. The CDR3 contains 13 residues. V gave up 1 base and J gave up 1 base, with 4 bases separating them. CDR3 bases: TGCGCCAGCAGCCAAGGACAGAACACTGAAGCTTTCTTT. It translates to CASSQGQNTEAFF.

The chain uses TRBV9 and TRBJ2-5; D is perhaps TRBD1 (6 bases). The CDR3 extends over 13 amino acids. The germline CDR1 and CDR2 sequences are SGDLS and YYNGEE. Deletions cut 6 bases from V and 2 bases from J, with 11 bases between. DNA for the CDR3: TGTGCCAGCACAGGGGCAATTCAAGAGACCCAGTACTTC. The encoded protein is CASTGAIQETQYF.

The rearrangement links TRBV30 to TRBJ1-2, with D perhaps TRBD1 (5 bases). The V end lost 0 bases, the J end lost 2 bases, and 7 bases lay between the germline ends. The CDR3 spans 13 residues. From germline, CDR1 is GTSNPN and CDR2 SVGIG (reference sequence). This CDR3 is CAWSVKGNYGYTF. In DNA form, the CDR3 reads TGTGCCTGGAGTGTGAAGGGGAACTATGGCTACACCTTC.

The rearrangement joins TRBV10-3 to TRBJ1-1; D might be TRBD1 (6 bases). The germline V and J ends were trimmed by 5 bases and 2 bases, with 9 bases remaining between them. The V gene's germline CDR1 is ENHRY and CDR2 SYGVKD. The CDR3 spans 13 residues. The CDR3 bases are TGTGCCATCAGTCCACAGGGTAACACTGAAGCTTTCTTT. As protein: CAISPQGNTEAFF.

Only one count was recorded for this clone. This chain joins TRBV5-1 and TRBJ1-6, with 8 nucleotides matching TRBD1. The ends lost 4 bases at V and 10 bases at J; junction bases unmatched: 10. CDR1 is SGHRS and CDR2 is YFSETQ in the germline V gene. The CDR3 is 15 amino acids. The CDR3 DNA reads as TGCGCCAGCAGCGACAACGACAGGGGTCGATCACCCCTCCACTTT. Protein sequence: CASSDNDRGRSPLHF.

The chain's CDR3 is CASSQRAGQGASSNQPQHF. The CDR3 DNA reads TGTGCCAGCAGCCAAAGAGCGGGACAGGGGGCGAGTAGCAATCAGCCCCAGCATTTT. V is TRBV4-2 and J is TRBJ1-5, with 12 bases identical to TRBD1. CDR3 length: 19 residues. Germline CDR1 and CDR2: LGHNA and YNFKEQ. The J segment lost 0 bases and the V segment lost 2 bases, leaving 8 bases of the junction unmatched.

In DNA, the CDR3 is TGTGCCAGCACCGAACGGGGGGGGCAGCCCCAGCATTTT. This gives the protein CASTERGGQPQHF. V and J are TRBV6-6 and TRBJ1-5, with D possibly matching TRBD1 (5 bases). Germline CDR1 and CDR2: MNHNY and SVGAGI (reference sequence). CDR3 length equals 13 residues. V lost 7 bases, J lost 7 bases, and 14 bases lay in between.

The genes are TRBV11-2 and TRBJ1-6, with D tentatively TRBD1 (6 bases). Germline V gene lookup returns CDR1 SGHAT and CDR2 FQNNGV. Trimming left V 1 base short and J 9 bases short, with 10 bases between. This CDR3 is 14 amino acids long. This chain's CDR3 is CASSLVPRGSPLHF. In DNA form, the CDR3 reads TGTGCCAGCAGCTTAGTGCCCAGGGGTTCACCCCTCCACTTT. The full variable domain, with the rest looked up from reference TRBV11-2 and TRBJ1-6, is EAGVAQSPRYKIIEKRQSVAFWCNPISGHATLYWYQQILGQGPKLLIQFQNNGVVDDSQLPKDRFSAERLKGVDSTLKIQPAKLEDSAVYLCASSLVPRGSPLHFGNGTRLTVT.

This chain uses TRBV7-2 with TRBJ1-6, with D uncertain. The ends were cut back, 5 bases at V and 5 bases at J, with 4 bases in the middle. Per the germline V gene, CDR1 is SGHTA and CDR2 is FQGNSA. The CDR3 totals 12 residues. CDR3 amino acids: CASSVNNSPLHF. In nucleotides, the CDR3 is TGTGCCAGCAGCGTAAATAATTCACCCCTCCACTTT.

The CDR3 loop is CASSSRGSGDTQYF. The CDR3 DNA reads as TGTGCCAGCAGCTCCAGGGGTTCGGGGGATACGCAGTATTTT. The chain employs TRBV7-2 and TRBJ2-3; TRBD1 might be the D (6 bases). The CDR3 totals 14 residues. The V gene lost 4 bases and the J gene lost 6 bases, with 14 bases spanning the gap. Germline V gene lookup returns CDR1 SGHTA and CDR2 FQGNSA.

The chain joins TRBV6-5 to TRBJ2-7, with a tentative D call TRBD1 (5 bases). Germline V gene lookup returns CDR1 MNHEY and CDR2 SVGAGI. The germline V and J ends were trimmed by 10 bases and 5 bases, with 18 bases remaining between them. This CDR3 has 13 residues. The DNA for the CDR3 is TGTGCCACCATCCCCAGGGATTCCCACGAGCAGTACTTC. Translated: CATIPRDSHEQYF.

This clone was detected only once. The chain links TRBV4-2 to TRBJ1-2; D call uncertain. The CDR3 is made up of 16 amino acids. Germline CDR1 is LGHNA and CDR2 is YNFKEQ. Trimming stripped 0 bases from V and 7 bases from J, with 18 bases between. The CDR3 DNA reads as TGTGCCAGCAGCCAAGATCAAGTCAAACCGGAGGGTGGCTACACCTTC. This codes for CASSQDQVKPEGGYTF.

J is TRBJ1-6 and V is TRBV18; D is ambiguous. The germline V gene has CDR1 KGHSH and CDR2 LQKENI. The CDR3 extends over 17 amino acids. V lost 6 bases, J lost 4 bases, and 19 bases lay in between. This CDR3 reads CASSLGPGSTYNSPLHF. The CDR3 DNA sequence: TGTGCCAGCTCCCTCGGTCCGGGAAGTACGTATAATTCACCCCTCCACTTT.

The rearrangement links TRBV7-2 to TRBJ2-7; TRBD1 is a possible D gene (6 bases). Trimming took 4 bases from V and 5 from J, leaving 18 bases between them. The CDR3 has 15 amino acids. CDR1 is SGHTA, CDR2 FQGNSA, per germline. The CDR3 bases are TGTGCCAGCAGCTCCCCTAATCAGGGGCGGAACGAGCAGTACTTC. Protein sequence: CASSSPNQGRNEQYF.